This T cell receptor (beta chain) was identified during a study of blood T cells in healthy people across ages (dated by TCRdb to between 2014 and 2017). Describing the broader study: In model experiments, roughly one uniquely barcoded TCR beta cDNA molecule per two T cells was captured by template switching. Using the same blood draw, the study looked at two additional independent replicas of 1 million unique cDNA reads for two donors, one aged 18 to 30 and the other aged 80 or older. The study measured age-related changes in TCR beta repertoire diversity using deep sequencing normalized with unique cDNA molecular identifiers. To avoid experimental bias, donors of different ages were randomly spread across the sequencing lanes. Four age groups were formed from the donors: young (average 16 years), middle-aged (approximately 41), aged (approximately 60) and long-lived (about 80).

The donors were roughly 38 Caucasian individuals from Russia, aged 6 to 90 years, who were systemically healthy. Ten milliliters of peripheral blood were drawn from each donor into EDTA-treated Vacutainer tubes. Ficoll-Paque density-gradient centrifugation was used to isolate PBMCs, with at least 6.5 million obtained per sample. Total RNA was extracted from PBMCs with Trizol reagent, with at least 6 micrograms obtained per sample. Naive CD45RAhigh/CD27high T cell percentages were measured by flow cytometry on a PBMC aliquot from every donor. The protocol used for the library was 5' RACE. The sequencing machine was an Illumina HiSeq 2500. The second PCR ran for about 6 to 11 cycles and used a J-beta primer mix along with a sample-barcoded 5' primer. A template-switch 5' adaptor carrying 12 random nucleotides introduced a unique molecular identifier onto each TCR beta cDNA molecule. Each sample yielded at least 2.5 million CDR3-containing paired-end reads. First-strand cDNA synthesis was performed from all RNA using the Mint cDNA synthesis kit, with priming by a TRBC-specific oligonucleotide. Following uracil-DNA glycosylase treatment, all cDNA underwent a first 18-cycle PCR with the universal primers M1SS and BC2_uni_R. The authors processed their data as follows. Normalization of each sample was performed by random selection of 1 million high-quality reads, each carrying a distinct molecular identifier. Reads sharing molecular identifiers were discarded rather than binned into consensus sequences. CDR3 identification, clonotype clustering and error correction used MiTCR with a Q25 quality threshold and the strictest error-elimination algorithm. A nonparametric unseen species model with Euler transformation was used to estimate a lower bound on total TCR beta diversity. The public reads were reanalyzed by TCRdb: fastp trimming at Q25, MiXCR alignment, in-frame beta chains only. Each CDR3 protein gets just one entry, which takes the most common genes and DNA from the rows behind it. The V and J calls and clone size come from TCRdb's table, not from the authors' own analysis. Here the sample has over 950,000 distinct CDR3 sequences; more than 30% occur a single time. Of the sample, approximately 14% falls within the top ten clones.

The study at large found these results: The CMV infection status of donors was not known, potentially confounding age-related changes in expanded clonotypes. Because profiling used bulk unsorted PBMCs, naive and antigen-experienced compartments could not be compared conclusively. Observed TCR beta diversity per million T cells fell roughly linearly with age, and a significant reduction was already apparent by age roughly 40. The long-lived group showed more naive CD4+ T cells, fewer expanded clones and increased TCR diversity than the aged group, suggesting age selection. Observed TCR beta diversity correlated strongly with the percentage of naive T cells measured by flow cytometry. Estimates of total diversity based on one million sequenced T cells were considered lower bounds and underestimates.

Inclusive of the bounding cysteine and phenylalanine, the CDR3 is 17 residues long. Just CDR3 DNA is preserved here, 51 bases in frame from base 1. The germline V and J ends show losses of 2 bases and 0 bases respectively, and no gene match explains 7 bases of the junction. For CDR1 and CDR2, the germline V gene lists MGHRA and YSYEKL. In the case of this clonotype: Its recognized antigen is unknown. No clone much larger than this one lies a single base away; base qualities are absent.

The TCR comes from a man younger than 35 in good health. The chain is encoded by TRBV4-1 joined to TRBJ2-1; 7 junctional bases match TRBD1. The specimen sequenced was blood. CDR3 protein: CASSQTTGASSYNEQFF. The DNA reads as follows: TGCGCCAGCAGCCAAACCACAGGGGCAAGCTCCTACAATGAGCAGTTCTTC.